The rows below give T cell receptor beta chains drawn from one sample of a study of T cell responses to AZD1222 COVID-19 vaccine. Sequenced by immunoSEQ multiplex PCR; TCRdb stores in-frame clones only, minus some. The sample records about 180,000 clones, about 90% being singletons. Specimen: peripheral blood, collected on day 0 of AZD1222 vaccination. All receptors derive from an adult in good health. Both conserved end residues are part of each CDR3. A D gene is named only where the DNA matches it firmly. Part of the rows lack a size; the others show once, few, many or a class for expanded clones.

CDR3 protein: CASLGVGMGYQPQHF
CDR3 DNA: TGTGCCAGCCTAGGGGTGGGAATGGGATATCAGCCCCAGCATTTT
V gene: TRBV6-5
J gene: TRBJ1-5
clone size: .
D gene: .

CDR3 protein: CASSSADNSPLHF
CDR3 DNA: TGTGCCAGCTCGTCGGCAGATAATTCACCCCTCCACTTT
V gene: TRBV2
J gene: TRBJ1-6
clone size: .
D gene: .

CDR3 protein: CASSQNTLAGDYNEQFF
CDR3 DNA: TGCGCCAGCAGCCAAAACACTCTAGCGGGAGACTACAATGAGCAGTTCTTC
V gene: TRBV4-3
J gene: TRBJ2-1
clone size: .
D gene: TRBD2

CDR3 protein: CASSLSGQGTGELFF
CDR3 DNA: TGTGCCAGCAGCCTTTCCGGACAGGGCACCGGGGAGCTGTTTTTT
V gene: TRBV28
J gene: TRBJ2-2
clone size: .
D gene: TRBD1

CDR3 protein: CASSPGRVRNTEAFF
CDR3 DNA: TGTGCCAGCAGCCCGGGTCGGGTCAGGAACACTGAAGCTTTCTTT
V gene: TRBV6-5
J gene: TRBJ1-1
clone size: .
D gene: .

CDR3 protein: CASSKPIRQTPNTGELFF
CDR3 DNA: TGTGCCAGCAGCAAGCCAATTCGACAGACCCCGAACACCGGGGAGCTGTTTTTT
V gene: TRBV21-1
J gene: TRBJ2-2
clone size: .
D gene: .

CDR3 protein: CASSSESGGASSYNEQFF
CDR3 DNA: TGTGCCAGCAGCTCAGAAAGCGGGGGGGCGAGCTCCTACAATGAGCAGTTCTTC
V gene: TRBV7-9
J gene: TRBJ2-1
clone size: .
D gene: TRBD2

CDR3 protein: CASGRSEGNQPQHF
CDR3 DNA: TGTGCCAGCGGTAGGTCGGAAGGCAATCAGCCCCAGCATTTT
V gene: TRBV19
J gene: TRBJ1-5
clone size: .
D gene: .

CDR3 protein: CASSGAGTVYNSPLHF
CDR3 DNA: TGTGCCAGCAGTGGCGCCGGGACAGTTTATAATTCACCCCTCCACTTT
V gene: TRBV28
J gene: TRBJ1-6
clone size: .
D gene: TRBD1

CDR3 protein: CASSLDSPAYEQYF
CDR3 DNA: TGTGCCAGCAGCTTAGATAGTCCCGCCTACGAGCAGTACTTC
V gene: TRBV7-2
J gene: TRBJ2-7
clone size: once
D gene: .

CDR3 protein: CASSAKEGTEAFF
CDR3 DNA: TGTGCCAGCAGCGCAAAGGAGGGCACTGAAGCTTTCTTT
V gene: TRBV9
J gene: TRBJ1-1
clone size: once
D gene: .

CDR3 protein: CASSLIGDTQYF
CDR3 DNA: TGTGCCAGCAGCTTAATCGGAGATACGCAGTATTTT
V gene: TRBV7-3
J gene: TRBJ2-3
clone size: .
D gene: .

CDR3 protein: CASSPDRGNQPQHF
CDR3 DNA: TGTGCCAGCAGCCCGGACAGGGGCAATCAGCCCCAGCATTTT
V gene: TRBV7-2
J gene: TRBJ1-5
clone size: .
D gene: TRBD1

CDR3 protein: CASTLRGHNTEAFF
CDR3 DNA: TGTGCCAGCACTCTCCGGGGACATAACACTGAAGCTTTCTTT
V gene: TRBV28
J gene: TRBJ1-1
clone size: .
D gene: .

CDR3 protein: CASSSPGANSGNTIYF
CDR3 DNA: TGTGCCAGCAGTTCACCGGGGGCGAACTCTGGAAACACCATATATTTT
V gene: TRBV28
J gene: TRBJ1-3
clone size: .
D gene: .

CDR3 protein: CSASTNYNSPLHF
CDR3 DNA: TGCAGTGCTAGTACGAACTATAATTCACCCCTCCACTTT
V gene: TRBV20-1
J gene: TRBJ1-6
clone size: .
D gene: .

CDR3 protein: CASSLSSGSYEQYF
CDR3 DNA: TGTGCCAGCAGCTTGAGTAGCGGCTCCTACGAGCAGTACTTC
V gene: TRBV7-8
J gene: TRBJ2-7
clone size: .
D gene: .

CDR3 protein: CASRKQGEPYEQYF
CDR3 DNA: TGTGCCAGCAGGAAGCAGGGAGAGCCGTACGAGCAGTACTTC
V gene: TRBV25-1
J gene: TRBJ2-7
clone size: once
D gene: .

CDR3 protein: CASSTGPNSYNSPLHF
CDR3 DNA: TGTGCCAGCAGCACCGGACCAAACTCCTATAATTCACCCCTCCACTTT
V gene: TRBV9
J gene: TRBJ1-6
clone size: .
D gene: .

CDR3 protein: CASSIGTSSNSPLHF
CDR3 DNA: TGTGCCAGTAGTATAGGAACATCGAGCAATTCACCCCTCCACTTT
V gene: TRBV19
J gene: TRBJ1-6
clone size: .
D gene: .

CDR3 protein: CASSILAGQLNYGYTF
CDR3 DNA: TGTGCCAGTAGTATCCTCGCGGGACAGCTCAACTATGGCTACACCTTC
V gene: TRBV19
J gene: TRBJ1-2
clone size: .
D gene: TRBD1

CDR3 protein: CATSRDPSTDTQYF
CDR3 DNA: TGTGCCACCAGCAGAGATCCTAGCACAGATACGCAGTATTTT
V gene: TRBV15
J gene: TRBJ2-3
clone size: once
D gene: .

CDR3 protein: CAITQGAQNEQYF
CDR3 DNA: TGTGCCATCACCCAAGGGGCTCAAAACGAGCAGTACTTC
V gene: TRBV10-3
J gene: TRBJ2-7
clone size: .
D gene: .

CDR3 protein: CASSLVSQGVGVSGYTF
CDR3 DNA: TGTGCCAGCAGCTTAGTCTCCCAGGGGGTGGGCGTTAGTGGCTACACCTTC
V gene: TRBV7-2
J gene: TRBJ1-2
clone size: .
D gene: TRBD1

CDR3 protein: CATSREVREKLFF
CDR3 DNA: TGTGCCACCAGCAGAGAAGTTAGGGAAAAACTGTTTTTT
V gene: TRBV15
J gene: TRBJ1-4
clone size: once
D gene: .

CDR3 protein: CAISANGGAYNEQFF
CDR3 DNA: TGTGCCATCAGTGCAAACGGGGGCGCCTACAATGAGCAGTTCTTC
V gene: TRBV10-3
J gene: TRBJ2-1
clone size: once
D gene: .

CDR3 protein: CASHGQGRHPQHF
CDR3 DNA: TGTGCCAGCCACGGACAGGGGCGACATCCCCAGCATTTT
V gene: TRBV28
J gene: TRBJ1-5
clone size: .
D gene: TRBD1

CDR3 protein: CAWSARTGRNQPQHF
CDR3 DNA: TGTGCCTGGAGTGCCCGGACAGGGCGCAATCAGCCCCAGCATTTT
V gene: TRBV30
J gene: TRBJ1-5
clone size: .
D gene: TRBD1

CDR3 protein: CASSPRQGRASGANVLTF
CDR3 DNA: TGTGCCAGCAGCCCGAGACAGGGGCGGGCCTCTGGGGCCAACGTCCTGACTTTC
V gene: TRBV5-6
J gene: TRBJ2-6
clone size: .
D gene: TRBD1

CDR3 protein: CATLPHRGKDSPLHF
CDR3 DNA: TGTGCCACTCTACCACACAGGGGAAAGGATTCACCCCTCCACTTT
V gene: TRBV27
J gene: TRBJ1-6
clone size: .
D gene: TRBD1

CDR3 protein: CASRLQGFSYNEQFF
CDR3 DNA: TGTGCCAGCAGACTGCAGGGGTTCTCCTACAATGAGCAGTTCTTC
V gene: TRBV6-4
J gene: TRBJ2-1
clone size: once
D gene: .

CDR3 protein: CAWSPKNTGELFF
CDR3 DNA: TGTGCCTGGAGCCCAAAAAACACCGGGGAGCTGTTTTTT
V gene: TRBV30
J gene: TRBJ2-2
clone size: .
D gene: .

CDR3 protein: CASTFWEKTEAFF
CDR3 DNA: TGTGCCAGCACTTTTTGGGAAAAAACTGAAGCTTTCTTT
V gene: TRBV28
J gene: TRBJ1-1
clone size: .
D gene: .

CDR3 protein: CASSLAGTGELFF
CDR3 DNA: TGTGCCAGCAGTTTAGCGGGTACCGGGGAGCTGTTTTTT
V gene: TRBV28
J gene: TRBJ2-2
clone size: .
D gene: .

CDR3 protein: CASSPGDRGQGGELFF
CDR3 DNA: TGTGCCAGCAGCCCCGGGGACAGGGGGCAGGGCGGGGAGCTGTTTTTT
V gene: TRBV7-8
J gene: TRBJ2-2
clone size: .
D gene: TRBD1

CDR3 protein: CASTHRGSNQPQHF
CDR3 DNA: TGTGCCAGTACCCATAGGGGGTCGAATCAGCCCCAGCATTTT
V gene: TRBV19
J gene: TRBJ1-5
clone size: .
D gene: .

CDR3 protein: CASLTAQSYEQYF
CDR3 DNA: TGTGCCAGCTTAACGGCACAGTCCTACGAGCAGTACTTC
V gene: TRBV18
J gene: TRBJ2-7
clone size: .
D gene: .

CDR3 protein: CSASDGNTIYF
CDR3 DNA: TGCAGTGCTAGTGATGGAAACACCATATATTTT
V gene: TRBV20-1
J gene: TRBJ1-3
clone size: .
D gene: .

CDR3 protein: CASSLSRGGDEQYF
CDR3 DNA: TGTGCCAGCAGTTTATCGCGCGGGGGGGACGAGCAGTACTTC
V gene: TRBV28
J gene: TRBJ2-7
clone size: .
D gene: TRBD2

CDR3 protein: CASSQGPSVAGTTDTQYF
CDR3 DNA: TGCGCCAGCAGCCAAGGCCCCTCGGTGGCAGGGACCACAGATACGCAGTATTTT
V gene: TRBV4-3
J gene: TRBJ2-3
clone size: .
D gene: .

CDR3 protein: CSVEKRLLNTEAFF
CDR3 DNA: TGCAGCGTTGAAAAGCGACTCCTGAACACTGAAGCTTTCTTT
V gene: TRBV29-1
J gene: TRBJ1-1
clone size: .
D gene: .

CDR3 protein: CASSLKPLKDTEAFF
CDR3 DNA: TGTGCCAGCTCCCTCAAGCCCCTGAAGGACACTGAAGCTTTCTTT
V gene: TRBV18
J gene: TRBJ1-1
clone size: .
D gene: .

CDR3 protein: CASSLGQGDNYGYTF
CDR3 DNA: TGTGCCAGCAGTTTAGGACAGGGGGATAACTATGGCTACACCTTC
V gene: TRBV27
J gene: TRBJ1-2
clone size: .
D gene: TRBD1